This T cell receptor (beta chain) was documented in a study of blood T cell repertoires in COVID-19. Study details: The cDNA or gDNA used as material had been derived from T cells, B-cell-depleted T cells, or PBMCs.

The data were produced by immunoSEQ multiplex PCR, yet TCRdb's version contains in-frame clones alone and is incomplete. The table has 25,000 to 35,000 clones, 70% to 90% seen once; the top ten hold just under 5%. Germline V gene lookup returns CDR1 SGHRS and CDR2 YFSETQ. The CDR3 is 15 residues long. V lost 5 bases, J lost 5 bases, and 7 bases stayed unmatched. The specimen sequenced was peripheral blood. V and J are TRBV5-1 and TRBJ1-4; the match to TRBD1 covers 9 bases. The source of this sequence is a man aged 70 or older with active COVID-19. The CDR3 loop reads CASRDAGTGNEKLFF. The CDR3 coding sequence is TGCGCCAGCAGGGATGCCGGGACAGGGAATGAAAAACTGTTTTTT.